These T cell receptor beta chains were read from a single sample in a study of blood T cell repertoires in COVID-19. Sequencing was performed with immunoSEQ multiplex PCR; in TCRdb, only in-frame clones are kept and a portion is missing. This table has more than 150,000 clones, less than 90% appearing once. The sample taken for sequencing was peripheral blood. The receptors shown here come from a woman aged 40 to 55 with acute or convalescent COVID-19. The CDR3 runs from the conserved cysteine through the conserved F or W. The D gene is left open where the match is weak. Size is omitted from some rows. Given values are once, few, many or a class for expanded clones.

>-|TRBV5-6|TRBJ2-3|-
CASSLGRTSDTQYF
TGTGCCAGCAGCCTGGGGAGGACGTCAGATACGCAGTATTTT
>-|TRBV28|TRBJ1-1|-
CASRNPWEVGAFF
TGTGCCAGCAGGAATCCTTGGGAGGTGGGCGCTTTCTTT
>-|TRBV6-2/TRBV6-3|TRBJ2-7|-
CASSYPDYSYEQYF
TGTGCCAGCAGTTACCCGGACTACTCCTACGAGCAGTACTTC
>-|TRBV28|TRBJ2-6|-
CASSEPARTVFAGANVLTF
TGTGCCAGCAGCGAACCCGCCCGGACAGTTTTCGCTGGGGCCAACGTCCTGACTTTC
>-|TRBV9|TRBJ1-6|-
CASSVSGEFNSPLHF
TGTGCCAGCAGCGTATCAGGGGAATTTAATTCACCCCTCCACTTT
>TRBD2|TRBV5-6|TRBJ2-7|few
CASSFSSGSWYEQYF
TGTGCCAGCAGCTTCTCTAGCGGGAGTTGGTACGAGCAGTACTTC
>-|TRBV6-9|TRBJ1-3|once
CASILGGPGLWMATIYF
TGTGCCAGCATTCTGGGGGGACCAGGGCTCTGGATGGCCACCATATATTTT
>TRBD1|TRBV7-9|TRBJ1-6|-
CASSDDRGAYSPLHF
TGTGCCAGCAGCGACGACAGGGGGGCATATTCACCCCTCCACTTT
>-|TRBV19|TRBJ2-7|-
CASSIAGLSGVLYEQYF
TGTGCCAGTAGTATAGCCGGACTTAGCGGAGTTCTCTACGAGCAGTACTTC
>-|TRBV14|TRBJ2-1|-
CASSQVGGNEQFF
TGTGCCAGCAGCCAGGTCGGCGGGAATGAGCAGTTCTTC
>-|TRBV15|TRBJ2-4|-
CATSGGAAKNIQYF
TGTGCCACCTCCGGGGGAGCGGCCAAAAACATTCAGTACTTC
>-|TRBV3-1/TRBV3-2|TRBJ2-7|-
CASSQGANSYEQYF
TGTGCCAGCAGCCAAGGGGCCAACTCCTACGAGCAGTACTTC
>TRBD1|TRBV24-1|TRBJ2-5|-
CATIVTGAETQYF
TGTGCCACCATAGTGACAGGGGCCGAGACCCAGTACTTC
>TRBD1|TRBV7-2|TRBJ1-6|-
CASSFRTGNSPLHF
TGTGCCAGCAGCTTTAGGACAGGGAACTCACCCCTCCACTTT
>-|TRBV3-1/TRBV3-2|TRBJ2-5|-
CASSQPGLTQETQYF
TGTGCCAGCAGCCAACCGGGACTGACCCAAGAGACCCAGTACTTC
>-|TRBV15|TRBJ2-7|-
CATSRRLLGAPVTGYEQYF
TGTGCCACCAGCAGGCGACTCTTGGGAGCGCCAGTGACAGGCTACGAGCAGTACTTC
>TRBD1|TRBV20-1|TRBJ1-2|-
CGLKGAIGYTF
TGCGGCCTTAAGGGGGCGATTGGCTACACCTTC
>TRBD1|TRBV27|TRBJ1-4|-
CASSSPLRDRTEKLFF
TGTGCCAGCAGTTCTCCCCTGCGGGACAGAACTGAAAAACTGTTTTTT
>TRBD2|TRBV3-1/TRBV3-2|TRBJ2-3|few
CASSSRISGSSTDTQYF
TGTGCCAGCAGCTCACGAATTAGCGGGAGCAGCACAGATACGCAGTATTTT
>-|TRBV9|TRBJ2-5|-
CASSGDGVTQYF
TGTGCCAGCAGCGGAGACGGGGTGACCCAGTACTTC
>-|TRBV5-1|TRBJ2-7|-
CASRGGATYEQYF
TGCGCCAGCAGAGGGGGAGCGACGTACGAGCAGTACTTC
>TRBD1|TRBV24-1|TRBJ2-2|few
CATSDITGTGLKELFF
TGTGCCACCAGTGATATTACCGGGACAGGGTTAAAGGAGCTGTTTTTT
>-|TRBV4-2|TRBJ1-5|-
CASSPYITGGGNQPQHF
TGTGCCAGCAGCCCCTATATTACGGGGGGTGGTAATCAGCCCCAGCATTTT